The rows below give T cell receptor beta chains drawn from one sample of a study of technical replicates of blood from a few donors. Some clones are missing from TCRdb's copy, which holds only in-frame ones; the method was immunoSEQ multiplex PCR. The sample yields about 62,000 clones, roughly 89% seen once. The sample taken for sequencing was PBMCs. The receptors here all came from a human donor in good health. Some clones in this sample may be carry-over from other donors' samples. The CDR3 runs from the conserved cysteine through the conserved F or W. A D gene is named only where the DNA matches it firmly. Clone size is shown for a subset of rows, as once, few, many or a class of expanded clone.

CDR3nt: TGCAGCGCCAGACAGGGGACCACCGGGGAGCTGTTTTTT
CDR3aa: CSARQGTTGELFF
abundance: .
j_gene: TRBJ2-2
v_gene: TRBV29-1
d_gene: TRBD1

CDR3nt: TGTGCCAGCTCTACGGTTGGCGGGGCAGATACGCAGTATTTT
CDR3aa: CASSTVGGADTQYF
abundance: .
j_gene: TRBJ2-3
v_gene: TRBV6-4
d_gene: .

CDR3nt: TGTGCCAGCAGTCCCTTATATGGCTACACCTTC
CDR3aa: CASSPLYGYTF
abundance: .
j_gene: TRBJ1-2
v_gene: TRBV6-5
d_gene: .

CDR3nt: TGTGCCAGCAGCCCTGGACTAGCGGGAGGTTACGAGCAGTACTTC
CDR3aa: CASSPGLAGGYEQYF
abundance: .
j_gene: TRBJ2-7
v_gene: TRBV7-6
d_gene: TRBD2

CDR3nt: TGTGCCAGCTCGGAAGGCCGGGACAGCAAAGAGACCCAGTACTTC
CDR3aa: CASSEGRDSKETQYF
abundance: .
j_gene: TRBJ2-5
v_gene: TRBV18
d_gene: TRBD1

CDR3nt: TGTGCCAGCTCGCCCCAACAAAACTATGGCTACACCTTC
CDR3aa: CASSPQQNYGYTF
abundance: .
j_gene: TRBJ1-2
v_gene: TRBV7-8
d_gene: .

CDR3nt: TGTGCCAGCAGGCCGGGACAGGGAGGCTATGGCTACACCTTC
CDR3aa: CASRPGQGGYGYTF
abundance: .
j_gene: TRBJ1-2
v_gene: TRBV2
d_gene: TRBD1

CDR3nt: TGTGCCAGCAGCAAAGGGGCCAGGGGTTCCCATCAGCCCCAGCATTTT
CDR3aa: CASSKGARGSHQPQHF
abundance: once
j_gene: TRBJ1-5
v_gene: TRBV21-1
d_gene: .

CDR3nt: TGTGCCAGCAGTGAAGCCGGACAGGGGTGGATGAACACTGAAGCTTTCTTT
CDR3aa: CASSEAGQGWMNTEAFF
abundance: few
j_gene: TRBJ1-1
v_gene: TRBV2
d_gene: TRBD1

CDR3nt: TGCGCCAGCAGCCGGACAGACCTCTCCTACGAGCAGTACTTC
CDR3aa: CASSRTDLSYEQYF
abundance: once
j_gene: TRBJ2-7
v_gene: TRBV4-3
d_gene: .

CDR3nt: TGTGCCAGCAGTTACCAAGATAGCGGGGGTAAATACGAGCAGTACTTC
CDR3aa: CASSYQDSGGKYEQYF
abundance: .
j_gene: TRBJ2-7
v_gene: TRBV6-6
d_gene: TRBD2

CDR3nt: TGTGCCAGCAGCTCGGCGGTCGGGGGGGCCCGCTATGGCTACACCTTC
CDR3aa: CASSSAVGGARYGYTF
abundance: .
j_gene: TRBJ1-2
v_gene: TRBV7-9
d_gene: .

CDR3nt: TGCGCCAGCAGTCAATCGTCCACCGGGACAGGGGATCGCTACGAGCAGTACTTC
CDR3aa: CASSQSSTGTGDRYEQYF
abundance: .
j_gene: TRBJ2-7
v_gene: TRBV23-1
d_gene: TRBD1

CDR3nt: TGTGCCAGCAGGGACAGCTCAGGTCTTCAGTCCCTCTACGAGCAGTACTTC
CDR3aa: CASRDSSGLQSLYEQYF
abundance: .
j_gene: TRBJ2-7
v_gene: TRBV21-1
d_gene: .

CDR3nt: TGTGCCAGCAGCCCAGGGACAGGGAACACCGGGGAGCTGTTTTTT
CDR3aa: CASSPGTGNTGELFF
abundance: .
j_gene: TRBJ2-2
v_gene: TRBV9
d_gene: TRBD1

CDR3nt: TGTGCCAGCAGCTTCTCCACAGATACGCAGTATTTT
CDR3aa: CASSFSTDTQYF
abundance: .
j_gene: TRBJ2-3
v_gene: TRBV11-3
d_gene: .

CDR3nt: TGTGCCAGCAAGCGACAGGGCCTCGTCAACGAGCAGTACTTC
CDR3aa: CASKRQGLVNEQYF
abundance: .
j_gene: TRBJ2-7
v_gene: TRBV27
d_gene: TRBD1

CDR3nt: TGTGCCAGCAGCCCGACAGGAACGACCGGCGGCACCTTC
CDR3aa: CASSPTGTTGGTF
abundance: .
j_gene: TRBJ1-2
v_gene: TRBV5-8
d_gene: .

CDR3nt: TGTGCCAGCAGTTCCGGGACTCCCCGCTCGGGCTACTATAATTCACCCCTCCACTTT
CDR3aa: CASSSGTPRSGYYNSPLHF
abundance: .
j_gene: TRBJ1-6
v_gene: TRBV7-2
d_gene: .

CDR3nt: TGCGCCGGCAGCCCCGCTACTAGCTACGAGCAGTACTTC
CDR3aa: CAGSPATSYEQYF
abundance: .
j_gene: TRBJ2-7
v_gene: TRBV4-3
d_gene: .

CDR3nt: TGTGCCAGCAGCTTGTTTGGGCTTAACTATGGCTACACCTTC
CDR3aa: CASSLFGLNYGYTF
abundance: once
j_gene: TRBJ1-2
v_gene: TRBV5-4
d_gene: .

CDR3nt: TGTGCCAGCAGCCTCCATCGCGCGGGGGGGTCAGATACGCAGTATTTT
CDR3aa: CASSLHRAGGSDTQYF
abundance: once
j_gene: TRBJ2-3
v_gene: TRBV7-2
d_gene: TRBD2

CDR3nt: TGTGCCAGCAGGATGGGACAGGGGGCAACTGAAGCTTTCTTT
CDR3aa: CASRMGQGATEAFF
abundance: .
j_gene: TRBJ1-1
v_gene: TRBV27
d_gene: TRBD1

CDR3nt: TGTGCCAGCAGGGCTCCGGGACAGTCCTACGAGCAGTACTTC
CDR3aa: CASRAPGQSYEQYF
abundance: .
j_gene: TRBJ2-7
v_gene: TRBV6-6
d_gene: TRBD1

CDR3nt: TGTGCCAGCAGCCCCACCGGGAGACACACCGGGGAGCTGTTTTTT
CDR3aa: CASSPTGRHTGELFF
abundance: .
j_gene: TRBJ2-2
v_gene: TRBV11-1
d_gene: .

CDR3nt: TGTGCCAGCAGCTTGGAGTCGGTGTACAGATTAAGCAATCAGCCCCAGCATTTT
CDR3aa: CASSLESVYRLSNQPQHF
abundance: .
j_gene: TRBJ1-5
v_gene: TRBV5-4
d_gene: .

CDR3nt: TGTGCCAGCAGCGGGCTAGCGGGCCTGAGCACAGATACGCAGTATTTT
CDR3aa: CASSGLAGLSTDTQYF
abundance: .
j_gene: TRBJ2-3
v_gene: TRBV2
d_gene: TRBD2

CDR3nt: TGTGCCAGCAGTTACAGCCCCAGGGGGAGCACTGAAGCTTTCTTT
CDR3aa: CASSYSPRGSTEAFF
abundance: .
j_gene: TRBJ1-1
v_gene: TRBV6-5
d_gene: TRBD1

CDR3nt: TGCGCCAGCAGCCAACCGGACAGGGGTTTGGCCCTCCACTTT
CDR3aa: CASSQPDRGLALHF
abundance: .
j_gene: TRBJ1-6
v_gene: TRBV4-1
d_gene: TRBD1

CDR3nt: TGCGCCAGCAGTCCCGGGGTGACTGAAGCTTTCTTT
CDR3aa: CASSPGVTEAFF
abundance: few
j_gene: TRBJ1-1
v_gene: TRBV10-2
d_gene: .

CDR3nt: TGTGCCAGCAGCGTAGAGCGGGAGGTCCCCTACGAGCAGTACTTC
CDR3aa: CASSVEREVPYEQYF
abundance: .
j_gene: TRBJ2-7
v_gene: TRBV9
d_gene: TRBD2

CDR3nt: TGTGCCAGCACGCAGGGTTTGGTTGGGGCTAACTATGGCTACACCTTC
CDR3aa: CASTQGLVGANYGYTF
abundance: .
j_gene: TRBJ1-2
v_gene: TRBV7-2
d_gene: .

CDR3nt: TGTGCCAGCAGCGTAGCAGTCGGACTAGTGAATGAGCAGTTCTTC
CDR3aa: CASSVAVGLVNEQFF
abundance: .
j_gene: TRBJ2-1
v_gene: TRBV9
d_gene: TRBD2

CDR3nt: TGTGCCAGTAACAGCGGGAGGGCCCAAGAGACCCAGTACTTC
CDR3aa: CASNSGRAQETQYF
abundance: once
j_gene: TRBJ2-5
v_gene: TRBV19
d_gene: TRBD2

CDR3nt: TGTGCCAGCAGGACCGGGAGGTCAGATACGCAGTATTTT
CDR3aa: CASRTGRSDTQYF
abundance: few
j_gene: TRBJ2-3
v_gene: TRBV6-5
d_gene: TRBD2

CDR3nt: TGTGCCATCAGTGATTATGCCGGGACAGGGAGCTCCTACGAGCAGTACTTC
CDR3aa: CAISDYAGTGSSYEQYF
abundance: .
j_gene: TRBJ2-7
v_gene: TRBV10-3
d_gene: TRBD1

CDR3nt: TGTGCCAGCAGTACCCCTCTGACAAGGGAGCAGTACTTC
CDR3aa: CASSTPLTREQYF
abundance: .
j_gene: TRBJ2-7
v_gene: TRBV7-6
d_gene: .

CDR3nt: TGCAGCGGGGAAACAGGGGCGGGCACTGAAGCTTTCTTT
CDR3aa: CSGETGAGTEAFF
abundance: .
j_gene: TRBJ1-1
v_gene: TRBV29-1
d_gene: TRBD1

CDR3nt: TGTGCCAGCAGTCGAAGATCAGCGGGGGTTAATCCCACAGATACGCAGTATTTT
CDR3aa: CASSRRSAGVNPTDTQYF
abundance: .
j_gene: TRBJ2-3
v_gene: TRBV9
d_gene: TRBD2

CDR3nt: TGTGCCAGCAGCATACAGGGATCGTCCTACGAGCAGTACTTC
CDR3aa: CASSIQGSSYEQYF
abundance: .
j_gene: TRBJ2-7
v_gene: TRBV7-2
d_gene: .